This T cell receptor beta chain was captured in a study of sequential checkpoint blockade in melanoma. Study in general: Arm A got nivolumab then ipilimumab; arm B the reverse, 1:1.

The repertoire was sequenced with immunoSEQ multiplex PCR; TCRdb's copy has only in-frame clones and lacks some. This table holds 15,000 to 20,000 clones, approximately 72% found once. Treatment denoted: randomized to nivolumab then ipilimumab (arm A) or the reverse (arm B). From thawed PBMCs, live CD3+CD8+ cells negative for CD19 and CD56 were sorted. CDR3 length: 18 amino acids. In germline, CDR1 is SEHNR, CDR2 FQNEAQ (reference sequence). The J segment lost 6 bases and the V segment lost 5 bases, leaving 21 bases of the junction unmatched. The sequencing used CD8+ T cells sorted from blood (inferred from file names), collected from a patient given nivolumab and ipilimumab in sequence. This chain uses TRBV7-9 with TRBJ1-1, with 7 bases lining up with TRBD1. The clonotype comes from a human donor with melanoma. The CDR3 reads CASSHTQRQGVSGAEAFF. For the CDR3, the DNA is TGTGCCAGCAGCCACACTCAACGACAGGGTGTTTCAGGTGCTGAAGCTTTCTTT.